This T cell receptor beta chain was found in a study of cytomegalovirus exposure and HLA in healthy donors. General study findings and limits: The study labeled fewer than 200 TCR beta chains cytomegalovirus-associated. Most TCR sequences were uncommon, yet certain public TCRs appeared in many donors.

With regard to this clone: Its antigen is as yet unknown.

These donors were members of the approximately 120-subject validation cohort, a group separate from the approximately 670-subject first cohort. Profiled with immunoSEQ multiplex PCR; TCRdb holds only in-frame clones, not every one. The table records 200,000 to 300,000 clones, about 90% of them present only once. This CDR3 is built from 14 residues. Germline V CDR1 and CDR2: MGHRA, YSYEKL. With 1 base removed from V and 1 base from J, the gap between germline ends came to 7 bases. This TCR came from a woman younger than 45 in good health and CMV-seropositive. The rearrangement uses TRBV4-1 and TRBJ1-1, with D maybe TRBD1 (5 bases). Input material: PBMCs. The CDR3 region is CASSQATENTEAFF. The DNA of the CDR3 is TGCGCCAGCAGCCAAGCGACAGAGAACACTGAAGCTTTCTTT.